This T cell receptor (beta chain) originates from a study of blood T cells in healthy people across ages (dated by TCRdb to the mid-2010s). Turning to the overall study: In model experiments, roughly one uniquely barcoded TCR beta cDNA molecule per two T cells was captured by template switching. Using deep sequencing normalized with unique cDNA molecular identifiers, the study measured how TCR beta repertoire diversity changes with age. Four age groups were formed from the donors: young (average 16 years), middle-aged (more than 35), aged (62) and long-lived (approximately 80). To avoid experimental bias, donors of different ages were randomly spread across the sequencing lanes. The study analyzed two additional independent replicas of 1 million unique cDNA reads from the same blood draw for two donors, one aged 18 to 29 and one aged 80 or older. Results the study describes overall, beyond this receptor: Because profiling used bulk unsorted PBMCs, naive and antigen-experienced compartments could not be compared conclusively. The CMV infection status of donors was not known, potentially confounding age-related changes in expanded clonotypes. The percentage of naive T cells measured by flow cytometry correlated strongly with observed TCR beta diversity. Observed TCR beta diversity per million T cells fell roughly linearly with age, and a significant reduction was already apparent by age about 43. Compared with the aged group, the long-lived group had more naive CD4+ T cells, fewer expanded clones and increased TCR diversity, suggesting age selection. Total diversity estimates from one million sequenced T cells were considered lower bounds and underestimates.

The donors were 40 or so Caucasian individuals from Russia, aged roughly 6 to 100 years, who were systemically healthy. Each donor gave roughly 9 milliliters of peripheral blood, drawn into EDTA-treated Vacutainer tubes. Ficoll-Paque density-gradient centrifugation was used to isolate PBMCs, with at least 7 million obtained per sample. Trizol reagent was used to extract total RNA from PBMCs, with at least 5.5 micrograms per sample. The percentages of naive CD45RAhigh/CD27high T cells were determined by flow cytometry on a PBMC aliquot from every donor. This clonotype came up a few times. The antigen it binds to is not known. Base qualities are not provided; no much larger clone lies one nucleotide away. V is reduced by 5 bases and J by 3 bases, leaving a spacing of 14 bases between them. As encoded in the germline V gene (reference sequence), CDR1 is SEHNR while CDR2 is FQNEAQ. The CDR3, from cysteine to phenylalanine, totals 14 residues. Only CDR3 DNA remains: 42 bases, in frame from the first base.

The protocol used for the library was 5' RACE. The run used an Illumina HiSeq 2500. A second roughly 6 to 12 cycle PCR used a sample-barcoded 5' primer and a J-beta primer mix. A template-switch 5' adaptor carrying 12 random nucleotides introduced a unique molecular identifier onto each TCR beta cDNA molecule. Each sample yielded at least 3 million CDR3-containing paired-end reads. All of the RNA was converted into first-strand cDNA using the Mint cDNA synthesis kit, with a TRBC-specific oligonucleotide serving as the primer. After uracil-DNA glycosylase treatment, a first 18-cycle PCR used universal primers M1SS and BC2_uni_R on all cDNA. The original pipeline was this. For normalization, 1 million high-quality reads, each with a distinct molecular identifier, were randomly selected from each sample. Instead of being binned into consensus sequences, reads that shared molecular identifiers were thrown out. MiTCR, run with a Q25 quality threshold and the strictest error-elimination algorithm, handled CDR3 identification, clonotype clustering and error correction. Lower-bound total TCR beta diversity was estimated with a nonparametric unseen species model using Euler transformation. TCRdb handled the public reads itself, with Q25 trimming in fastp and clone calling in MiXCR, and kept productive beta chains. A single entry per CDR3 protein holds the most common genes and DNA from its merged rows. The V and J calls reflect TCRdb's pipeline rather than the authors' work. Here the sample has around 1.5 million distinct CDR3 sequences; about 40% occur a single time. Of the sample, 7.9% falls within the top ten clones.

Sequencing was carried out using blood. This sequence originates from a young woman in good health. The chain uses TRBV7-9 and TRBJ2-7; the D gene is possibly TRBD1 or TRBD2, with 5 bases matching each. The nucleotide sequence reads TGTGCCAGCAGCGCCAAGGGACGGAACTACGAGCAGTACTTC. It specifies CASSAKGRNYEQYF.